Described below is a single T cell receptor beta chain sequence and its context. CDR3 length: 10 amino acids. The germline V and J ends were trimmed by 4 bases and 5 bases, with 3 bases remaining between them. Germline V gene lookup returns CDR1 SQVTM and CDR2 ANQGSEA. PCR replicates performed on unsorted PBMC used approximately 300 ng DNA, about 30,000 T cell genomes. Original handling: Junction-only sequences without quality scores came from ImmunoSEQ, so filtering differed. Generated by immunoSEQ multiplex PCR, the TCRdb table keeps only in-frame clones and is missing some. From that table come the V and J calls and clone size; the DNA was used to work out D and trimming. Of approximately 510,000 clones listed, 75% to 85% are singletons. These data come from a study of shared clonotypes between healthy human individuals.

Sequenced: PBMCs. V usage is TRBV29-1 and J usage is TRBJ2-1; D is ambiguous. The TCR comes from a woman in her thirties or forties in good health. Some clones in this sample may be carry-over from other donors' samples. The CDR3 nucleotides read TGCAGCGTTGGCCACAATGAGCAGTTCTTC. This codes for CSVGHNEQFF.